This T cell receptor (beta chain) is from a study of shared clonotypes between healthy human individuals. Overall study: Contributing individuals were a couple of females and a few males aged 18 to 49.

Findings of the study overall: Generation probability values for non-shared clonotypes were lower than those for clonotypes shared by all four donors.

CD4+ cells underwent separation, giving CD45RA+ naive and CD45RA-negative memory subsets. The table came from immunoSEQ multiplex PCR; TCRdb's copy has only in-frame clones and leaves some out. The data contain over a million clones, nearly 99% of them singletons. This clone was counted a single time. What it binds is not known. The CDR3 length is 12 residues. Trimming removed 5 bases at V and 5 bases at J, with 9 bases between. Germline V lookup: CDR1 LNHDA, CDR2 SQIVND (reference sequence). This receptor was obtained from a young man in good health. This sequence joins TRBV19 and TRBJ2-5, with D unclear. Sample: naive CD4+ T cells sorted from blood. Subset of the sample: CD45RA+ positively selected. The CDR3 sequence is CASSVRGETQYF. CDR3 DNA: TGTGCCAGTAGTGTTCGAGGCGAGACCCAGTACTTC.